What follows are 18 T cell receptor beta chains derived from one specimen sequenced in a study of cytotoxic CD8 clonotypes in ibrutinib-treated CLL. This table comes from immunoSEQ multiplex PCR, and its TCRdb copy is limited to in-frame clones, with some not included. The table has approximately 170,000 clones, 70% to 90% seen once. Sample: PBMCs, taken at disease progression, from a patient treated with ibrutinib. These receptors came from a human donor with chronic lymphocytic leukemia.

The V call is TRBV30, the J call TRBJ2-7; 8 positions agree with TRBD1. The germline V gene has CDR1 GTSNPN and CDR2 SVGIG (reference sequence). The CDR3 extends over 14 amino acids. V lost 5 bases, J lost 4 bases, and 10 bases stayed unmatched. The CDR3 DNA reads TGTGCCTGGGATGATCCGGGACAGGTGTACGAGCAGTACTTC. As protein: CAWDDPGQVYEQYF.

The chain links TRBV30 to TRBJ2-7; D possibly uses TRBD1 or TRBD2 (5 bases each). Trimming shortened V by 4 bases and J by 2 bases, and 18 bases separated the two germline ends. Germline loops: CDR1 GTSNPN, CDR2 SVGIG (reference sequence). The length of the CDR3 is 15 residues. The CDR3 DNA sequence: TGTGCCTGGATGGGTAACGAGGGGCGACCCTACGAGCAGTACTTC. Translation gives CAWMGNEGRPYEQYF.

A single count supports this clone. The V call is TRBV5-1, the J call TRBJ2-6; D is ambiguous. Trimming pared 2 bases from V and 3 bases from J, leaving 9 bases between. Germline lookup yields CDR1 SGHRS and CDR2 YFSETQ. The CDR3 runs to 15 residues. CDR3 loop: CASSFSLGGANVLTF. The CDR3 region has the DNA TGCGCCAGCAGCTTTTCCCTGGGTGGGGCCAACGTCCTGACTTTC.

V usage is TRBV4-1 and J usage is TRBJ1-5; TRBD1 agrees at 8 bases. The CDR3 runs 15 residues. V was clipped by 0 bases and J by 5 bases; unmatched bases: 3. Germline-derived CDR1 and CDR2 are MGHRA and YSYEKL. CDR3 amino acids: CASSQEGQVDQPQHF. The CDR3 bases are TGCGCCAGCAGCCAAGAGGGACAGGTCGATCAGCCCCAGCATTTT.

The rearrangement links TRBV5-1 to TRBJ1-2; D uncertain. This CDR3 spans 13 amino acids. Germline lookup yields CDR1 SGHRS and CDR2 YFSETQ. V was clipped by 0 bases and J by 1 base, with 4 bases between them. CDR3 region: CASSLGNNYGYTF. In nucleotides, the CDR3 is TGCGCCAGCAGCTTGGGGAATAACTATGGCTACACCTTC.

The CDR3 sequence is CASRQNNEQFF. CDR3 coding DNA: TGTGCCAGCAGGCAAAACAATGAGCAGTTCTTC. The J gene is TRBJ2-1, the V gene TRBV6-5; D remains unclear. The V end lost 6 bases, the J end lost 5 bases, and 5 bases lay between the germline ends. The germline V gene encodes CDR1 MNHEY and CDR2 SVGAGI. CDR3 length: 11 amino acids.

The chain joins TRBV27 to TRBJ1-2; a weak D match, TRBD1 (5 bases). Trimming left V 6 bases short and J 0 bases short, with 11 bases between. CDR1 is MNHEY and CDR2 is SMNVEV in the germline V gene (reference sequence). This CDR3 is 14 amino acids long. This CDR3 reads CASRRDSTNYGYTF. CDR3 coding DNA: TGTGCCAGCAGGAGAGACAGTACTAACTATGGCTACACCTTC.

The chain uses TRBV5-1 and TRBJ2-2, with TRBD2 matching 9 bases. Per germline, CDR1 SGHRS and CDR2 YFSETQ. V dropped 5 bases and J dropped 6; count of bases not matched to a gene: 5. The length of the CDR3 is 14 residues. The CDR3 spells CASRSREGPGELFF. CDR3 nucleotides: TGCGCCAGCAGGTCGCGGGAGGGCCCCGGGGAGCTGTTTTTT. The entire variable domain, with the rest obtained from reference TRBV5-1 and TRBJ2-2, is as follows: KAGVTQTPRYLIKTRGQQVTLSCSPISGHRSVSWYQQTPGQGLQFLFEYFSETQRNKGNFPGRFSGRQFSNSRSEMNVSTLELGDSALYLCASRSREGPGELFFGEGSRLTVL.

This clone was picked up a small number of times. The CDR3: CASSQGRDQRPQHF. As DNA, the CDR3 is TGTGCCAGCAGCCAGGGGCGGGATCAGCGGCCCCAGCATTTT. V and J are TRBV6-1 and TRBJ1-5, with a tentative D call TRBD1 (6 bases). The germline CDR1 and CDR2 sequences are MNHNS and SASEGT. CDR3 length: 14 residues. Trimming removed 6 bases from V and 9 bases from J, with 18 bases in between.

V gene TRBV5-6 combines with J gene TRBJ2-7; 7 bases fit TRBD1. Germline loops: CDR1 SGHDT, CDR2 YYEEEE. The CDR3 is 14 amino acids. The V gene end was trimmed by 2 bases and the J gene end by 4 bases; junction bases not matched to a gene: 6. CDR3 nucleotides: TGTGCCAGCAGCTTACCACAGGGGTTGTACGAGCAGTACTTC. This encodes CASSLPQGLYEQYF.

The rearrangement uses TRBV6-5 and TRBJ2-1; tentatively, D is TRBD2 (5 bases). V was clipped by 0 bases and J by 0 bases, with 9 bases between them. The CDR3 totals 16 residues. Germline values: CDR1 MNHEY, CDR2 SVGAGI. DNA for the CDR3: TGTGCCAGCAGTTACTCTAGCGATCCCTCCTACAATGAGCAGTTCTTC. It is translated as CASSYSSDPSYNEQFF.

The V call is TRBV29-1, the J call TRBJ2-1, with no clear D. CDR3 length: 14 residues. The germline CDR1 and CDR2 sequences are SQVTM and ANQGSEA. V was shortened by 4 bases and J by 4 bases, with 14 bases between the two germline ends. CDR3 loop: CSVVSGFLYNEQFF. The DNA for the CDR3 is TGCAGCGTTGTTTCTGGGTTCCTTTACAATGAGCAGTTCTTC.

This clone was detected only once. The chain couples TRBV19 to TRBJ1-5; D is possibly TRBD1 (6 bases). This CDR3 is 16 amino acids long. V was trimmed by 4 bases and J by 3 bases, leaving 16 bases between them. Germline loops: CDR1 LNHDA, CDR2 SQIVND (reference sequence). In nucleotides, the CDR3 is TGTGCCAGTAGTAATAGGCGGGGGGCCACCAATCAGCCCCAGCATTTT. It encodes CASSNRRGATNQPQHF. Full variable domain (missing parts from reference TRBV19 and TRBJ1-5): DGGITQSPKYLFRKEGQNVTLSCEQNLNHDAMYWYRQDPGQGLRLIYYSQIVNDFQKGDIAEGYSVSREKKESFPLTVTSAQKNPTAFYLCASSNRRGATNQPQHFGDGTRLSIL.

The chain recombines TRBV9 with TRBJ2-1; TRBD2 matches at 9 bases. The CDR3 is 15 residues long. J was trimmed by 4 bases and V by 0 bases; bases with no gene match: 2. Looked up from germline, CDR1 is SGDLS and CDR2 is YYNGEE. The CDR3 DNA follows: TGTGCCAGCAGCGTAGGGGCGGGAGGGTACAATGAGCAGTTCTTC. It is translated as CASSVGAGGYNEQFF.

As DNA, the CDR3 is TGCGCCAGCAGCTTGGAACAGGGGGTCGGGGAGCAGTACTTC. Translated, it gives CASSLEQGVGEQYF. The rearrangement uses TRBV5-1 and TRBJ2-7; 8 bases map to TRBD1. J lost 7 bases, V lost 0 bases, and 6 bases had no gene match. The CDR3 covers 14 residues. CDR1 and CDR2 from the germline V gene are SGHRS and YFSETQ.

This clone has only one observation. The chain joins TRBV7-9 to TRBJ1-4; D uncertain. Germline loops: CDR1 SEHNR, CDR2 FQNEAQ (reference sequence). V was shortened by 0 bases and J by 8 bases, with 10 bases between the two germline ends. This CDR3 is built from 14 residues. The CDR3 DNA reads TGTGCCAGCAGCTTAGCCGGGATTGGCGAAAAACTGTTTTTT. It encodes CASSLAGIGEKLFF.

The chain couples TRBV4-3 to TRBJ2-1; D possibly corresponds to TRBD1 (6 bases). The CDR3 runs 14 residues. V lost 3 bases, J lost 4 bases, and 10 bases lay in between. Per the germline V gene, CDR1 is LGHNA and CDR2 is YSLEER. The CDR3 DNA follows: TGCGCCAGCAGCCATACAGGGTCTTACAATGAGCAGTTCTTC. This codes for CASSHTGSYNEQFF.

CDR3 sequence reads: CASSPDRGSQPQHF. In DNA, the CDR3 is TGTGCCAGCTCACCGGACAGGGGGAGTCAGCCCCAGCATTTT. V gene TRBV18 combines with J gene TRBJ1-5; 10 bases align to TRBD1. The CDR3 runs 14 residues. J was trimmed by 6 bases and V by 3 bases; bases with no gene match: 2. Germline V lookup: CDR1 KGHSH, CDR2 LQKENI.